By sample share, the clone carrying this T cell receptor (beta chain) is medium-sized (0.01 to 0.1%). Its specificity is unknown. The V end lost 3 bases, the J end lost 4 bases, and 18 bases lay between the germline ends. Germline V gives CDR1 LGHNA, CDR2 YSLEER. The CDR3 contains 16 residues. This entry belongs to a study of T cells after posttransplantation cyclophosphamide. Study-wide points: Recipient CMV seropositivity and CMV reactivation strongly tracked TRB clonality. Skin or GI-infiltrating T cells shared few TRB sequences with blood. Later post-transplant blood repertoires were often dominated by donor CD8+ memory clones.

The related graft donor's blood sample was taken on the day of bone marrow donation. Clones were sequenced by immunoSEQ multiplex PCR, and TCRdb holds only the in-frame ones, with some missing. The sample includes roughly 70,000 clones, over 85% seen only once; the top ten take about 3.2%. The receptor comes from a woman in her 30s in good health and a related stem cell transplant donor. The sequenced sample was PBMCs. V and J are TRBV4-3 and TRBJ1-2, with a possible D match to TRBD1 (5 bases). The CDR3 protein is CASSQLQAPLAYGYTF. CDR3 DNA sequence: TGCGCCAGCAGCCAGCTACAGGCGCCGCTAGCCTATGGCTACACCTTC.